This T cell receptor (beta chain) was profiled in a study of early T cells in non-severe SARS-CoV-2 infection. General study findings and limits: Reliance on VDJdb matching favored anti-spike CD8 responses; private and CD4 specificities were missed.

MiXCR, applied by TCRdb to the 5' RACE reads, yields one record per CDR3 protein. The sample lists about 80,000 distinct CDR3 sequences, about 5% occurring once. The trim removed 6 bases at V and 4 bases at J, leaving 15 bases unmatched. CDR3 length equals 18 residues. Germline V gene lookup returns CDR1 SGHVS and CDR2 FNYEAQ. This clonotype was counted many times. Its antigen is currently unknown. The sequence derives from an adult who was a healthcare worker with PCR-confirmed SARS-CoV-2 infection or an uninfected control (not recorded which). The sample in question was whole blood, obtained at baseline. V gene TRBV7-6 combines with J gene TRBJ2-7, with 13 bases matching TRBD2. Written as DNA, the CDR3 is TGTGCCAGCAGTCAACACGGAGGGACTAGCGGGATGCTGTACGAGCAGTACTTC. This gives the protein CASSQHGGTSGMLYEQYF.